The table lists the clone carrying this T cell receptor beta chain with a count of one. The antigen is not known. The CDR3 has 16 amino acids. The V and J ends lost 2 bases and 7 bases, in that order; junction bases with no gene match: 9. The germline CDR1 and CDR2 sequences are SQVTM and ANQGSEA. Next came a second PCR, run for 7 to 11 cycles, which used a sample-barcoded 5' primer along with a J-beta primer mix. A template-switch adaptor with 12 random nucleotides tagged each cDNA molecule. TCRdb used MiXCR to reprocess the 5' RACE reads, holding one entry per CDR3 protein. The repertoire consists of more than 900,000 distinct CDR3 sequences, with about 25% occurring once and the leading ten covering about 0.69%. The entry originates in a study of blood T cells in healthy people across ages. The study recruited healthy Caucasian donors from Russia who were aged about 6 to 100. General observations from the study: Estimates of total diversity, which came from one million sequenced T cells, were considered to be underestimates.

A further study also used this sample, focusing on T cells of mothers and their children. As that report states: The study found thymic selection shapes TCR recombination output similarly in related and unrelated pairs.

V is TRBV29-1 and J is TRBJ2-1; TRBD2 matches 12 bases. This receptor was identified in a girl aged 2 to 9 in good health. The specimen sequenced was blood. The CDR3 DNA follows: TGCAGCGTTGAAACAGGACTAGCGGGATCTCAAAATGAGCAGTTCTTC. Its protein is CSVETGLAGSQNEQFF.